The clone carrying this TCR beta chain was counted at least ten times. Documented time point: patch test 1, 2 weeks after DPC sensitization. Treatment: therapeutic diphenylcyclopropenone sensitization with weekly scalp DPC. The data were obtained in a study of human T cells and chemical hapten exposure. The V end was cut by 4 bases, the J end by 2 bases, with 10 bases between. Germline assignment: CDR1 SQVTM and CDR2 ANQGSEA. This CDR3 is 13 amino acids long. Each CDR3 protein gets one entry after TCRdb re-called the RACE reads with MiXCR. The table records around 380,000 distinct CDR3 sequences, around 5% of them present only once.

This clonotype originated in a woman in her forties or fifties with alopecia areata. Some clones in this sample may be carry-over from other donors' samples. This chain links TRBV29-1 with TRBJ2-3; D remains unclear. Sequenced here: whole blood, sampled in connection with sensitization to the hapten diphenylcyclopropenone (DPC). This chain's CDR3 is CSVGTKLTDTQYF. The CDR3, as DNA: TGCAGCGTTGGTACAAAACTCACAGATACGCAGTATTTT.